This T cell receptor beta chain was identified during a study of response to subunit inactivated influenza vaccine. Points from the study as a whole: After each seasonal influenza vaccination, few new T cells are recruited, the authors suggested.

TCRdb itself ran the RT-PCR reads through MiXCR, one entry per CDR3 protein. The data hold fewer than 700,000 distinct CDR3 sequences, with roughly 13% observed a single time. This clonotype was seen a few times. As yet, its antigen is unknown. CDR1 is SNHLY and CDR2 is FYNNEI in the germline V gene. This CDR3 has 12 amino acids. Deletions cut 7 bases from V and 3 bases from J, with 9 bases between. This specimen was PBMCs from blood, taken about 6 weeks after vaccination. This clonotype was sampled from a man between 45 and 60 years old who received an inactivated influenza vaccine. This chain joins TRBV2 and TRBJ1-1; D unclear. The chain's CDR3 is CASTRGHTEAFF. In DNA form, the CDR3 reads TGTGCCAGCACCCGAGGCCACACTGAAGCTTTCTTT.